Following are 3 T cell receptor beta chains from one sample sequenced in a study of T cell responses to AZD1222 COVID-19 vaccine. Only in-frame clones appear in the TCRdb table, and some are missing; sequencing was by immunoSEQ multiplex PCR. The sample lists 140,000 or so clones, 88% occurring once. The material sequenced was peripheral blood, taken 28 days after the second AZD1222 dose. These receptors all stem from an adult who received the AZD1222 COVID-19 vaccine.

The chain couples TRBV29-1 to TRBJ2-5, with a weak D call TRBD2 (6 bases). Trimming shortened V by 6 bases and J by 4 bases, and 9 bases separated the two germline ends. CDR3 size: 11 residues. In germline, CDR1 is SQVTM, CDR2 ANQGSEA. Written as DNA, the CDR3 is TGCAGCGTCGCGGGGTCAGAGACCCAGTACTTC. It codes for CSVAGSETQYF.

The chain links TRBV7-9 to TRBJ2-5; 10 bases match TRBD1. Germline values: CDR1 SEHNR, CDR2 FQNEAQ (reference sequence). This CDR3 is 16 amino acids long. The trim removed 5 bases at V and 3 bases at J, leaving 9 bases unmatched. Here the CDR3 DNA reads TGTGCCAGCAGCCCCCGGGACAGGGGAAGGGAAGAGACCCAGTACTTC. This translates into CASSPRDRGREETQYF.

V is TRBV28 and J is TRBJ2-7; tentative D call: TRBD1 (6 bases). CDR3 length: 14 residues. V lost 2 bases, J lost 6 bases, and 14 bases lay in between. Germline assignment: CDR1 MDHEN and CDR2 SYDVKM. The CDR3 DNA reads TGTGCCAGCAGTTTAAGGGGGTATGCGTCCGAGCAGTACTTC. Translating it yields CASSLRGYASEQYF.